Each of the 32 T cell receptor beta chains below was sequenced from the same sample in a study of shared clonotypes between healthy human individuals. Sequenced by immunoSEQ multiplex PCR; TCRdb stores in-frame clones only, minus some. Among fewer than 2.5 million clones listed, approximately 93% were seen once. Specimen: naive CD4+ T cells from PBMCs. Indicated subset: CD45RA+ positively selected. These receptor sequences come from a man aged 18-30 years in good health. Some clones in this sample may be carry-over from other donors' samples.

The V gene is TRBV5-1, the J gene TRBJ1-2; TRBD1 is a possible D gene (5 bases). The germline V gene has CDR1 SGHRS and CDR2 YFSETQ. Trimming left V 0 bases short and J 8 bases short, with 20 bases between. The CDR3 contains 16 residues. CDR3 region: CASSLVGTGGESGYTF. Written as DNA, the CDR3 is TGCGCCAGCAGCTTGGTAGGGACTGGTGGGGAATCCGGCTACACCTTC.

The J gene is TRBJ2-5, the V gene TRBV9, with D hard to call. The CDR3 is 15 residues long. Germline CDR1 SGDLS, CDR2 YYNGEE. The ends were cut back, 1 base at V and 2 bases at J, with 12 bases in the middle. This CDR3 is CASSVQALGQETQYF. Here the CDR3 DNA reads TGTGCCAGCAGCGTACAGGCGTTGGGACAAGAGACCCAGTACTTC.

This clone was seen just once. The sample carries other DNA sequences with the same CDR3. This chain links TRBV5-1 with TRBJ2-3; D is unclear. From germline, CDR1 is SGHRS and CDR2 YFSETQ. The V and J ends lost 0 bases and 1 base respectively, with 6 bases between them. The CDR3 contains 14 residues. The CDR3 DNA is TGCGCCAGCAGCTTGGGTGGTGGCACAGATACGCAGTATTTT. Translated: CASSLGGGTDTQYF.

The V and J genes are TRBV14 and TRBJ2-5; the D is unclear. Trimming removed 0 bases from V and 5 bases from J, with 7 bases in between. Per the germline V gene, CDR1 is SGHDN and CDR2 is FVKESK. This CDR3 comprises 13 residues. Here the CDR3 reads CASSQDLVETQYF. The CDR3 region has the DNA TGTGCCAGCAGCCAAGATCTTGTCGAGACCCAGTACTTC.

The V gene is TRBV5-1, the J gene TRBJ2-7, with 8 positions matching TRBD1. CDR1 is SGHRS and CDR2 is YFSETQ in the germline V gene. Germline trimming cut 7 bases from V and 2 bases from J; bases unmatched to any gene: 14. CDR3 length: 16 amino acids. The CDR3 sequence is CASSQGGFISAYEQYF. CDR3 in DNA: TGCGCCAGCTCACAGGGGGGATTCATTTCTGCCTACGAGCAGTACTTC. The full variable domain, rest sourced from reference TRBV5-1 and TRBJ2-7, is KAGVTQTPRYLIKTRGQQVTLSCSPISGHRSVSWYQQTPGQGLQFLFEYFSETQRNKGNFPGRFSGRQFSNSRSEMNVSTLELGDSALYLCASSQGGFISAYEQYFGPGTRLTVT.

The rearrangement uses TRBV5-1 and TRBJ2-1, with D unresolved. Germline-derived CDR1 and CDR2 are SGHRS and YFSETQ. CDR3 length equals 16 residues. Trimming pared 0 bases from V and 0 bases from J, leaving 10 bases between. CDR3 residues: CASSLDLIGSYNEQFF. Written as DNA, the CDR3 is TGCGCCAGCAGCTTGGACCTAATCGGCTCCTACAATGAGCAGTTCTTC.

This sequence joins TRBV15 and TRBJ2-7, with unresolved D. V lost 0 bases and J 2 bases, leaving 8 bases between the germline ends. The CDR3 runs 14 residues. Germline V gives CDR1 LNHNV, CDR2 YYDKDF (reference sequence). CDR3 in DNA: TGTGCCACCAGCAGAGATATTATAACCTACGAGCAGTACTTC. Translated, it gives CATSRDIITYEQYF.

CDR3 in amino acids: CASSWTTSGASDEQFF. The CDR3 nucleotides are TGCGCCAGCAGCTGGACGACTAGCGGGGCATCCGATGAGCAGTTCTTC. The rearrangement joins TRBV5-1 to TRBJ2-1; 11 bases map to TRBD2. The CDR3 length is 16 residues. With V trimmed by 3 bases and J by 8 bases, 10 bases remained unmatched. Germline V CDR1 and CDR2: SGHRS, YFSETQ.

This chain joins TRBV28 and TRBJ1-3; no definite D call. The CDR3 spans 17 residues. V lost 1 base and J 0 bases, leaving 13 bases between the germline ends. Germline CDR1 MDHEN, CDR2 SYDVKM. In DNA, the CDR3 is TGTGCCAGCAGTTTATTAACGGTAGGAGCCTCTGGAAACACCATATATTTT. It translates to CASSLLTVGASGNTIYF.

The rearrangement uses TRBV7-3 and TRBJ2-3; D gene ambiguous. The germline V gene has CDR1 SGHTA and CDR2 FQGTGA. Deletions cut 2 bases from V and 4 bases from J, with 7 bases between. The CDR3 loop spans 13 amino acids. Here the CDR3 DNA reads TGTGCCAGCAGCTTACGGTACGCAGATACGCAGTATTTT. Translation gives CASSLRYADTQYF.

This chain uses TRBV9 with TRBJ2-3, with 7 positions matching TRBD2. The length of the CDR3 is 19 residues. J was trimmed by 4 bases and V by 0 bases; bases with no gene match: 17. Germline values: CDR1 SGDLS, CDR2 YYNGEE. The CDR3 sequence is CASSVETGGGTVRPDTQYF. The CDR3, as DNA: TGTGCCAGCAGCGTAGAAACCGGCGGGGGAACAGTCCGTCCAGATACGCAGTATTTT.

This clone was counted between two and nine times. The identical CDR3 is also encoded by other nucleotide sequences in the sample. The chain couples TRBV30 to TRBJ2-5; D is unclear. The CDR3 runs to 10 residues. V lost 1 base and J 5 bases, leaving 2 bases between the germline ends. Germline lookup yields CDR1 GTSNPN and CDR2 SVGIG (reference sequence). The CDR3 reads CAWSGETQYF. CDR3 sequence (DNA): TGTGCCTGGAGTGGGGAGACCCAGTACTTC.

The chain links TRBV27 to TRBJ1-2, with D possibly being TRBD1 (5 bases). CDR1 is MNHEY and CDR2 is SMNVEV in the germline V gene (reference sequence). The CDR3 totals 15 residues. The V gene lost 1 base and the J gene lost 2 bases, with 11 bases spanning the gap. CDR3: CASSLWSGGNYGYTF. The CDR3 DNA is TGTGCCAGCAGTTTATGGTCTGGGGGAAACTATGGCTACACCTTC.

This chain joins TRBV11-2 and TRBJ2-5, with no clear D. Germline V gives CDR1 SGHAT, CDR2 FQNNGV. V lost 5 bases to trimming and J lost 2 bases, with 12 bases between them. The CDR3 is 14 residues long. Here the CDR3 reads CASSPTLLQETQYF. The CDR3, as DNA: TGTGCCAGCAGCCCGACGCTTCTTCAAGAGACCCAGTACTTC.

This rearrangement joins TRBV4-2 to TRBJ2-3, with 8 positions matching TRBD2. V lost 4 bases and J lost 2; bases outside the gene matches: 11. Germline loops: CDR1 LGHNA, CDR2 YNFKEQ. This CDR3 is 17 amino acids long. Here the CDR3 DNA reads TGTGCCAGCAGCCGGTTGGAAACGGGAGGGATCACAGATACGCAGTATTTT. Protein sequence: CASSRLETGGITDTQYF.

The rearrangement uses TRBV2 and TRBJ2-7; D possibly uses TRBD1 or TRBD2 (5 bases each). V lost 4 bases and J lost 3, with 13 bases in between. Per the germline V gene, CDR1 is SNHLY and CDR2 is FYNNEI. This CDR3 is built from 14 residues. In nucleotides, the CDR3 is TGTGCCAGCAGTGTTCAGGGAAGCGGCTACGAGCAGTACTTC. Translated, it gives CASSVQGSGYEQYF.

The V call is TRBV6-6, the J call TRBJ2-1; D gene uncertain. The germline V gene has CDR1 MNHNY and CDR2 SVGAGI (reference sequence). This CDR3 is 15 amino acids long. V gave up 4 bases and J gave up 4 bases, with 14 bases separating them. This CDR3 is CASSSVLVAYNEQFF. The DNA of the CDR3 is TGTGCCAGCAGTTCAGTCCTCGTAGCTTACAATGAGCAGTTCTTC.

The rearrangement uses TRBV20-1 and TRBJ2-5; no reliable D call. Germline CDR1 DFQATT, CDR2 SNEGSKA (reference sequence). CDR3 length: 11 amino acids. V was shortened by 3 bases and J by 5 bases, with 7 bases between the two germline ends. CDR3 sequence: CSASFVETQYF. The CDR3 nucleotides read TGCAGTGCTAGCTTCGTGGAGACCCAGTACTTC.

V usage is TRBV6-5 and J usage is TRBJ2-7, with 8 bases lining up with TRBD1. This CDR3 has 12 amino acids. The germline CDR1 and CDR2 sequences are MNHEY and SVGAGI. V lost 6 bases and J lost 6; bases outside the gene matches: 4. The CDR3 DNA follows: TGTGCCAGCAGAGTACAGGGGGGCGAGCAGTACTTC. It encodes CASRVQGGEQYF.

The genes are TRBV28 and TRBJ2-7; D gene uncertain. In germline, CDR1 is MDHEN, CDR2 SYDVKM. V lost 5 bases to trimming and J lost 0 bases, with 14 bases between them. The CDR3 sequence is 15 residues long. CDR3 DNA sequence: TGTGCCAGCAGTACCGACCCCGCTACCTCCTACGAGCAGTACTTC. Protein: CASSTDPATSYEQYF.

The rearrangement joins TRBV5-1 to TRBJ1-1; possibly TRBD1 for D (5 bases). The CDR3 runs 16 residues. Germline-derived CDR1 and CDR2 are SGHRS and YFSETQ. V lost 3 bases to trimming and J lost 1 base, with 16 bases between them. The CDR3 region has the DNA TGCGCCAGCAGCTCGTTAACTCATGGGGGGAACACTGAAGCTTTCTTT. This translates into CASSSLTHGGNTEAFF. The variable domain in full, completed from reference TRBV5-1 and TRBJ1-1, reads KAGVTQTPRYLIKTRGQQVTLSCSPISGHRSVSWYQQTPGQGLQFLFEYFSETQRNKGNFPGRFSGRQFSNSRSEMNVSTLELGDSALYLCASSSLTHGGNTEAFFGQGTRLTVV.

The V gene is TRBV7-2, the J gene TRBJ2-3, with D perhaps given as TRBD1 or TRBD2 (6 bases each). V lost 5 bases and J 6 bases, leaving 15 bases between the germline ends. The germline V gene has CDR1 SGHTA and CDR2 FQGNSA. The CDR3 is 14 amino acids. CDR3 in DNA: TGTGCCAGCAGCATTACTAGGGGGAGGGATACGCAGTATTTT. As protein: CASSITRGRDTQYF.

The chain employs TRBV9 and TRBJ1-1; no firm D call. CDR1 SGDLS and CDR2 YYNGEE come from the germline V gene. The ends were cut back, 0 bases at V and 1 base at J, with 7 bases in the middle. CDR3 size: 14 residues. CDR3 DNA sequence: TGTGCCAGCAGCGTAGTCGTCGCGAACACTGAAGCTTTCTTT. Its translation: CASSVVVANTEAFF.

This chain links TRBV10-3 with TRBJ1-5, with D tentatively TRBD1 (5 bases). Trimming removed 6 bases from V and 7 bases from J, with 13 bases in between. There are 13 residues in the CDR3. Germline V gene sequence: CDR1 ENHRY, CDR2 SYGVKD. The CDR3 reads CAIRPGKGQPQHF. CDR3 DNA sequence: TGTGCCATCAGGCCAGGGAAGGGACAGCCCCAGCATTTT.

The V gene is TRBV6-5, the J gene TRBJ2-1, with TRBD2 identical over 8 bases. CDR3 size: 14 residues. CDR1 and CDR2 from the germline V gene are MNHEY and SVGAGI. V shed 4 bases, J shed 6 bases, and the junction held 5 bases outside the gene matches. CDR3 loop: CASSFREGSNEQFF. In DNA form, the CDR3 reads TGTGCCAGCAGTTTTCGGGAGGGATCCAATGAGCAGTTCTTC.

The V and J genes are TRBV28 and TRBJ1-3, with no clear D. Germline CDR1 is MDHEN and CDR2 is SYDVKM. This CDR3 has 15 amino acids. Between the trimmed V and J ends, which lost 6 bases and 0 bases, there was a span of 12 bases. CDR3 sequence (DNA): TGTGCCAGCAGCATTGCCGGCCTCTCTGGAAACACCATATATTTT. This gives the protein CASSIAGLSGNTIYF.

Note on this clone: Different DNA sequences within this sample yield the same CDR3. This chain links TRBV28 with TRBJ1-2; the D gene is possibly TRBD1 (5 bases). The CDR3 contains 12 residues. Germline values: CDR1 MDHEN, CDR2 SYDVKM. V was clipped by 6 bases and J by 5 bases, with 10 bases between them. This chain's CDR3 is CASSREGYGYTF. CDR3 sequence (DNA): TGTGCCAGCAGCCGAGAGGGGTATGGCTACACCTTC.

J is TRBJ1-5 and V is TRBV19; unclear D gene. The V gene lost 1 base and the J gene lost 6 bases, with 7 bases spanning the gap. This CDR3 is built from 13 residues. Per germline, CDR1 LNHDA and CDR2 SQIVND (reference sequence). CDR3 region: CASSIGEGQPQHF. Here the CDR3 DNA reads TGTGCCAGTAGTATAGGTGAGGGTCAGCCCCAGCATTTT.

This sequence joins TRBV7-9 and TRBJ2-1; D is perhaps TRBD2 (5 bases). Trimming removed 5 bases from V and 0 bases from J, with 17 bases in between. Germline lookup yields CDR1 SEHNR and CDR2 FQNEAQ (reference sequence). The CDR3 sequence is 17 residues long. The CDR3 is CASSPLAWRSSYNEQFF. CDR3 sequence (DNA): TGTGCCAGCAGCCCACTGGCGTGGAGGAGCTCCTACAATGAGCAGTTCTTC.

Remarks on this clone: Other DNA sequences from this sample encode an identical CDR3 as well. This chain joins TRBV28 and TRBJ1-2; D is unclear. V was pared by 3 bases and J by 3 bases, with 8 bases between. The germline V gene encodes CDR1 MDHEN and CDR2 SYDVKM. The CDR3 loop spans 13 amino acids. The CDR3 DNA is TGTGCCAGCAGTTTCGCCACTGACTATGGCTACACCTTC. Translating gives CASSFATDYGYTF.

This clone was seen a single time. The rearrangement joins TRBV28 to TRBJ1-2, with a tentative D call TRBD1 (5 bases). This CDR3 has 14 residues. With 5 bases removed from V and 5 bases from J, the gap between germline ends came to 15 bases. Germline assignment: CDR1 MDHEN and CDR2 SYDVKM. CDR3 sequence: CASSTSGTVYGYTF. In nucleotides, the CDR3 is TGTGCCAGCAGTACCTCCGGGACGGTGTATGGCTACACCTTC.

The rearrangement uses TRBV18 and TRBJ2-7, with 11 nucleotides matching TRBD1. Germline lookup yields CDR1 KGHSH and CDR2 LQKENI. Trimming took 3 bases from V and 5 from J; bases not matched to a gene: 6. CDR3 length: 15 residues. In nucleotides, the CDR3 is TGTGCCAGCTCACCGGCTTGGGGACAGGGGGACGAGCAGTACTTC. It encodes CASSPAWGQGDEQYF.